This paragraph reports one T cell receptor (beta chain). Its antigen remains unidentified. Genomic DNA from each subset was divided evenly over several immunoSEQ plates. Assay used: immunoSEQ multiplex PCR; TCRdb lists only in-frame clones, some missing. Here the sample spans 2 million to 3 million clones, 80% to 95% being singletons. The data are from a study of shared clonotypes between healthy human individuals. Study-wide results and caveats: Sequencing depth was expected to affect clonotype sharing among donors.

The length of the CDR3 is 13 residues. V dropped 0 bases and J dropped 11 bases, with 13 bases sitting between them. The V gene's germline CDR1 is SGHRS and CDR2 YFSETQ. Everyone who donated was a Caucasian adult who lived in Nashville, Tennessee. Investigators divided CD4+ cells into CD45RA+ naive and CD45RA-negative memory subsets. The sequencing sample was made of naive CD4+ T cells from PBMCs. The subset is: CD45RA+ positively selected. The receptor's source is a man younger than 35 in good health. Some clones in this sample may be carry-over from other donors' samples. J is TRBJ2-3 and V is TRBV5-1; D not resolved. The CDR3 DNA reads TGCGCCAGCAGCTTGGCCACGGCCCTAGGGCAGTATTTT. Residues: CASSLATALGQYF.